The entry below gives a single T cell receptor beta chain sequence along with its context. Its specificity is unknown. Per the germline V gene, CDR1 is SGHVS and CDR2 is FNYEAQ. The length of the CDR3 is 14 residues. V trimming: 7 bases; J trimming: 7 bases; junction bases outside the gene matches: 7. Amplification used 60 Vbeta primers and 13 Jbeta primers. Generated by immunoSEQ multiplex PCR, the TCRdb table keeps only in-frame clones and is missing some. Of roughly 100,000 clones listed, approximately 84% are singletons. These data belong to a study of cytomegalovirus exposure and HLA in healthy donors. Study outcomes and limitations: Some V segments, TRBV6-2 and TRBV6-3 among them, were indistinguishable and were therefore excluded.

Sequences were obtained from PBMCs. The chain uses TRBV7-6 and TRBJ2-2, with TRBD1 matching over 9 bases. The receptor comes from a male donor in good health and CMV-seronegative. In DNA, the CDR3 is TGTGCCAGCACCCTACAGGGGGCAAGCGGGGAGCTGTTTTTT. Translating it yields CASTLQGASGELFF. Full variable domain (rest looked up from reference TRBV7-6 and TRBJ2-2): GAGVSQSPRYKVTKRGQDVALRCDPISGHVSLYWYRQALGQGPEFLTYFNYEAQQDKSGLPNDRFSAERPEGSISTLTIQRTEQRDSAMYRCASTLQGASGELFFGEGSRLTVL.